What follows is one T cell receptor (beta chain) and its context. The antigen remains undetermined. Time point here: week 23, last vaccination. What each vaccine dose contained was 300 ug of mutant IDH1 20-mer peptide, accompanied by topical imiquimod. This entry belongs to a study of a mutant IDH1 vaccine in newly diagnosed glioma. In the study overall: Across weeks 1, 3, 5, 7, 11, 15, 19 and 23, patients received a vaccination each time, eight in all. Vaccine dosing followed radiotherapy by 4-6 weeks, or accompanied temozolomide cycles. Treated patients, roughly 62% male and roughly 40% female, averaged about 42 years of age.

Study conclusions and caveats: Roughly 92% of patients showed vaccine-induced immune responses across multiple MHC alleles.

Some clones are missing from TCRdb's copy, which holds only in-frame ones; the method was immunoSEQ multiplex PCR. The table includes 65,000 or so clones, around 83% detected once. Sample: PBMCs, taken from a glioma patient whose treatment included an IDH1 peptide vaccine. This receptor was taken from a man younger than 45 with glioma.

CDR3: CATSTDRAQPQHF. The CDR3 DNA sequence: TGTGCCACCAGCACCGACAGGGCTCAGCCCCAGCATTTT. The chain carries TRBV15 and TRBJ1-5; 7 bases line up with TRBD1. The CDR3 covers 13 residues. J lost 6 bases, V lost 4 bases, and 3 bases had no gene match. Germline CDR1 reads LNHNV; CDR2 reads YYDKDF (reference sequence).